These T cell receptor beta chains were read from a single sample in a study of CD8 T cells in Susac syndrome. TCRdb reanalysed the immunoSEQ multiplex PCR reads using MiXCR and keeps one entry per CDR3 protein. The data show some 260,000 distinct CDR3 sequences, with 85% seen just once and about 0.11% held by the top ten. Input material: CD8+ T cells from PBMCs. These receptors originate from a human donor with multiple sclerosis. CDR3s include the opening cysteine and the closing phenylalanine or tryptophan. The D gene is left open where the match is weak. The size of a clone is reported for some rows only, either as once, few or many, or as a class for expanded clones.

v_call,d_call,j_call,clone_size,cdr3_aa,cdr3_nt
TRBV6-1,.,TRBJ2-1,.,CASSYQAFGMNEQFF,TGTGCCAGCAGTTACCAGGCCTTTGGTATGAATGAGCAGTTCTTC
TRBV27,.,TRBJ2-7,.,CASSYRDTTYEQYF,TGTGCCAGCAGTTACCGGGACACAACCTACGAGCAGTACTTC
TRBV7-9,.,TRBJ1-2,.,CASSPGWTETGGYTF,TGTGCCAGCAGCCCGGGGTGGACGGAAACTGGTGGCTACACCTTC
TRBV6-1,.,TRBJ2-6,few,CVAGAVTGANVLTF,TGTGTGGCAGGGGCGGTAACTGGGGCCAACGTCCTGACTTTC
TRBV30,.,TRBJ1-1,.,CAWSYGSLNTEAFF,TGTGCCTGGAGCTACGGCAGTCTGAACACTGAAGCTTTCTTT
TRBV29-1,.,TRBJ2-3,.,CSVGQGTDTQYF,TGCAGCGTTGGTCAGGGTACAGATACGCAGTATTTT
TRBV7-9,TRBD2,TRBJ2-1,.,CASRLESGSLRFF,TGTGCCAGCAGGTTGGAAAGCGGGAGTCTTCGGTTCTTC
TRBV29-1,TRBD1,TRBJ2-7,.,CSVEQGAPYEQYF,TGCAGCGTGGAACAGGGGGCGCCGTACGAGCAGTACTTC
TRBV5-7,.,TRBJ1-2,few,CASRLQKPGYTF,TGTGCCAGCAGACTACAGAAGCCCGGCTACACCTTC
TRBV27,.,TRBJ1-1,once,CASSPQGWTEAFF,TGTGCCAGCAGTCCCCAGGGCTGGACTGAAGCTTTCTTT
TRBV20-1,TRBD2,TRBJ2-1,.,CSARTSGRPDEQFF,TGCAGTGCTCGGACTAGCGGGAGGCCCGATGAGCAGTTCTTC
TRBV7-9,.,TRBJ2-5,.,CASSLNQRPKETQYF,TGTGCCAGCAGCTTAAATCAGCGCCCCAAAGAGACCCAGTACTTC
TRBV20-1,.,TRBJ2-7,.,CSAPGENLNEQYF,TGCAGTGCTCCGGGGGAAAATTTGAACGAGCAGTACTTC
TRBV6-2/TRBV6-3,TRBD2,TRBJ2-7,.,CASSQTSGTFYEQYF,TGTGCCAGCAGTCAGACTAGCGGGACTTTCTACGAGCAGTACTTC
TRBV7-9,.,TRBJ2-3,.,CASSLAEKLANGADTQYF,TGTGCCAGCAGCTTAGCGGAAAAACTAGCAAATGGGGCAGATACGCAGTATTTT
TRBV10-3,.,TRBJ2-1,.,CAISEPREDRPLNNEQFF,TGTGCCATCAGTGAGCCGAGAGAAGATCGACCTCTTAACAATGAGCAGTTCTTC
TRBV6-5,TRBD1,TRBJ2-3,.,CASSYLPRQGARIRDTQYF,TGTGCCAGCAGTTACCTCCCCAGACAGGGGGCGCGGATAAGGGATACGCAGTATTTT
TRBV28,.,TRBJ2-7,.,CASSLSVAPYEQYF,TGTGCCAGCAGTTTGAGCGTTGCTCCCTACGAGCAGTACTTC
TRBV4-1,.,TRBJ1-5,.,CASSPDAVRGGGNQPQHF,TGCGCCAGCAGCCCTGACGCTGTCCGTGGGGGTGGCAATCAGCCCCAGCATTTT
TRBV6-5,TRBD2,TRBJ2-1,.,CASSYEGAGGYNEQFF,TGTGCCAGCAGTTACGAGGGTGCGGGAGGGTACAATGAGCAGTTCTTC
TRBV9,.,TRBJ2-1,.,CASSVGGTPFEQFF,TGTGCCAGCAGCGTAGGTGGGACCCCGTTTGAGCAGTTCTTC
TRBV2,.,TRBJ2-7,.,CASSGPPLSTYEQYF,TGTGCCAGCAGTGGGCCTCCCCTCAGCACCTACGAGCAGTACTTC
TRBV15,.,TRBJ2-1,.,CATSRAYGGNNEQFF,TGTGCCACCAGCAGAGCATATGGCGGGAACAATGAGCAGTTCTTC
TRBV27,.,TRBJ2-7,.,CASSRSAGPYEQYF,TGTGCCAGCAGTCGCTCGGCAGGCCCCTACGAGCAGTACTTC
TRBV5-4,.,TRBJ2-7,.,CASNVRGQSYEQYF,TGTGCCAGCAACGTCCGAGGACAGAGCTACGAGCAGTACTTC
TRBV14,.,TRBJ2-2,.,CASSQAVNGELFF,TGTGCCAGCAGCCAAGCAGTCAACGGGGAGCTGTTTTTT
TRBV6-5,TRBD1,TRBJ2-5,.,CASSYPTGSETQYF,TGTGCCAGCAGTTACCCGACAGGGAGCGAGACCCAGTACTTC
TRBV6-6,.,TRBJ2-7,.,CASIRDLSYEQYF,TGTGCCAGCATCCGTGACCTCTCCTACGAGCAGTACTTC
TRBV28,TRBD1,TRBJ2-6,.,CASSWGQQGANVLTF,TGTGCCAGCAGTTGGGGACAGCAGGGGGCCAACGTCCTGACTTTC
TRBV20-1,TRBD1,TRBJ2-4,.,CSANGQVAKNIQYF,TGCAGTGCTAACGGACAGGTGGCCAAAAACATTCAGTACTTC
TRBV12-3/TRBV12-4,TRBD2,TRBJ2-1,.,CASSLLAGEFPFF,TGTGCCAGCAGTTTGCTAGCGGGAGAGTTCCCGTTCTTC
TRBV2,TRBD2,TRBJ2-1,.,CASTTSLNEQFF,TGTGCCAGCACGACTAGCCTAAATGAGCAGTTCTTC
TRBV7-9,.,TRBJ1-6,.,CASREVLPYNSPLHF,TGTGCCAGCAGGGAGGTCCTCCCGTATAATTCACCCCTCCACTTT
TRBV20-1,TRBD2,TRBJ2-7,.,CSAVPPGTRCYEQYF,TGCAGTGCCGTGCCTCCCGGGACTAGGTGCTACGAGCAGTACTTC
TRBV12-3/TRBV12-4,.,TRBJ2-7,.,CASSLISLSYEQYF,TGTGCCAGCAGTTTAATCAGTCTCTCCTACGAGCAGTACTTC
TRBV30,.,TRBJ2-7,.,CAWSGSVYEQYF,TGTGCCTGGAGTGGGTCAGTCTACGAGCAGTACTTC
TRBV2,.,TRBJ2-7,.,CASSVRLLTYEQYF,TGTGCCAGCAGTGTGAGGCTGCTGACCTACGAGCAGTACTTC
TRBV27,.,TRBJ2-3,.,CASSFLGRRGTDTQYF,TGTGCCAGCAGTTTCCTCGGCAGGAGGGGCACAGATACGCAGTATTTT
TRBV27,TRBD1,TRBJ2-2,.,CASSNRGYSGELFF,TGTGCCAGCAGTAACAGGGGATACTCCGGGGAGCTGTTTTTT
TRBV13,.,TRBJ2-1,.,CASSQNSYNEQFF,TGTGCCAGCAGTCAAAATAGCTACAATGAGCAGTTCTTC
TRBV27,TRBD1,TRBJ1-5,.,CASRSTGGLDQPQHF,TGTGCCAGCAGGTCTACAGGGGGACTCGATCAGCCCCAGCATTTT
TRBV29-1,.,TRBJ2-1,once,CSVLIADNNEQFF,TGCAGCGTCCTGATAGCGGATAACAATGAGCAGTTCTTC
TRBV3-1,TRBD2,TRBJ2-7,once,CASSLGGTSGHEQYF,TGTGCCAGCAGCCTGGGGGGGACTAGCGGGCACGAGCAGTACTTC
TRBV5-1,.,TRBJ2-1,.,CASSPTGIGYNEQFF,TGCGCCAGCAGCCCAACCGGGATAGGATACAATGAGCAGTTCTTC
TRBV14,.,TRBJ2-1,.,CASSPSRQPYNEQFF,TGTGCCAGCAGCCCCAGCCGACAGCCATACAATGAGCAGTTCTTC
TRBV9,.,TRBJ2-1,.,CASSVGGQTNEQFF,TGTGCCAGCAGCGTAGGTGGGCAGACCAATGAGCAGTTCTTC
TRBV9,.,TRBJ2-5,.,CASSRAGARETQYF,TGTGCCAGCAGTAGGGCGGGGGCGCGGGAGACCCAGTACTTC
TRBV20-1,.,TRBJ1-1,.,CSARERLSNTEAFF,TGCAGTGCTAGAGAAAGACTCTCGAACACTGAAGCTTTCTTT
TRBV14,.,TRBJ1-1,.,CASSALGGEGTEAFF,TGTGCCAGCAGCGCCCTAGGGGGTGAAGGCACTGAAGCTTTCTTT